This T cell receptor (beta chain) appears in the sequencing data of a study of CD8+CD57+ T cells in acquired aplastic anemia. Study-level findings and limits: Comparison of patients with controls identified roughly 30 shared CD8+ CDR3 sequences.

Whoever was chosen for sequencing had shown CD8+CD57+ cell expansion by flow cytometry. TCR beta VDJ and CDR3 profiles were obtained from a genomic DNA template. In TCRdb, the reads were re-called with MiXCR into one record per CDR3 protein. Of 160,000 or so distinct CDR3 sequences in the sample, 47% are singletons; the top ten hold 1.1%. Notes on this clonotype: Its antigen is still unknown.

Germline V gene data show CDR1 as ENHRY and CDR2 as SYGVKD. The CDR3 is 16 residues long. Trimming pared 0 bases from V and 10 bases from J, leaving 19 bases between. The sample was sorted CD4+, CD8+, or CD8+CD57+ T cells (not recorded which) from PBMCs. The rearrangement uses TRBV10-3 and TRBJ2-1; tentatively, D is TRBD2 (5 bases). This TCR was recovered from a human donor with aplastic anemia. DNA of the CDR3: TGTGCCATCAGTGAGTCTCCTAGCTCCCCTACAATGGAGCAGTTCTTC. Encoded protein: CAISESPSSPTMEQFF.